This TCR beta chain was identified during a study of regulatory T cells in long-lasting Graves disease. In its sample, this clonotype was seen many times. What it binds is not known. Documented time point: persistent/refractory GD, antithyroid drugs over 5 years with positive TRAb. From RNA extracted from PBMCs, the TCR library was made. Study results and limitations: Persistent disease showed a preference for TRBV28, TRBJ1-2 and TRBJ2-5.

The CDR3 loop spans 12 amino acids. With 2 bases removed from V and 2 bases from J, the gap between germline ends came to 7 bases. CDR1 and CDR2 from the germline V gene are DFQATT and SNEGSKA (reference sequence). Construction of TCR beta libraries relied on iRepertoire HTBI primers and on Arm-PCR targeting CDR3 regions. TCRdb analysed the multiplex PCR reads with MiXCR anew, one entry per CDR3 protein. Here the sample spans 700,000 or so distinct CDR3 sequences, approximately 31% being singletons. The genes are TRBV20-1 and TRBJ2-7; D uncertain. The sequencing here drew on peripheral blood mononuclear cells (PBMCs), taken when the disease was refractory, from a patient treated with antithyroid drugs. This sequence originates from a female donor with Graves disease. The CDR3 sequence is CSARQTTYEQYF. The CDR3 DNA is TGCAGTGCTAGACAGACAACCTACGAGCAGTACTTC.